These 18 T cell receptor beta chains originate from one sample sequenced in a study of blood T cell repertoires in COVID-19. Using immunoSEQ multiplex PCR, the repertoire was profiled, and TCRdb retains in-frame clones only, with some absent. The table shows 300,000 or so clones, with roughly 87% occurring only once. The sequencing input was PBMCs or T cells enriched from blood (not recorded which). These receptors all stem from a woman aged 30 to 39 who had recovered from COVID-19.

The rearrangement links TRBV19 to TRBJ2-3; 10 bases align to TRBD1. Trimming removed 10 bases from V and 0 bases from J; junction bases left unmatched: 7. Germline assignment: CDR1 LNHDA and CDR2 SQIVND (reference sequence). CDR3 length: 15 amino acids. The CDR3 DNA reads as TGTGCCATCCAGGACAGGGGGTCTAGCACAGATACGCAGTATTTT. Protein: CAIQDRGSSTDTQYF.

The rearrangement joins TRBV27 to TRBJ2-3; 9 bases are a match to TRBD1. The CDR3 extends over 15 amino acids. J was trimmed by 5 bases and V by 4 bases; bases with no gene match: 7. Germline lookup yields CDR1 MNHEY and CDR2 SMNVEV (reference sequence). CDR3 nucleotides: TGTGCCAGCAGTTCGTCCCGGGACAGGGTAGATACGCAGTATTTT. Its translation is CASSSSRDRVDTQYF.

This sequence joins TRBV15 and TRBJ1-1; weak D call: TRBD1 (6 bases). V lost 8 bases, J lost 3 bases, and 7 bases lay in between. Germline lookup yields CDR1 LNHNV and CDR2 YYDKDF (reference sequence). CDR3 length: 11 residues. The CDR3 sequence: CATSGDTEAFF. The CDR3 DNA is TGTGCCACCTCAGGGGACACTGAAGCTTTCTTT.

This clone was seen just once. The chain links TRBV5-4 to TRBJ1-1; 9 bases fit TRBD1. V gave up 5 bases and J gave up 4 bases; unmatched junction bases: 3. The CDR3 consists of 13 residues. Germline values: CDR1 SGHNT, CDR2 YYREEE (reference sequence). CDR3 coding DNA: TGTGCCAGCAGGCGGACAGGGGCCACTGAAGCTTTCTTT. Translating gives CASRRTGATEAFF. Looking up the rest from reference TRBV5-4 and TRBJ1-1 gives the full variable domain: ETGVTQSPTHLIKTRGQQVTLRCSSQSGHNTVSWYQQALGQGPQFIFQYYREEENGRGNFPPRFSGLQFPNYSSELNVNALELDDSALYLCASRRTGATEAFFGQGTRLTVV.

The J gene is TRBJ2-3, the V gene TRBV5-4; D possibly corresponds to TRBD1 (6 bases). The CDR3 is 15 residues long. CDR1 and CDR2 (germline): SGHNT, YYREEE (reference sequence). Trimming took off 4 bases at V and 2 bases at J, with 14 bases between the two ends. CDR3 region: CASSTSGAPTDTQYF. CDR3 nucleotide sequence: TGTGCCAGCAGCACCTCAGGGGCCCCCACAGATACGCAGTATTTT.

The CDR3 protein is CATSSGASGEAYGYTF. CDR3 coding DNA: TGTGCCACCAGCAGTGGGGCCTCGGGGGAGGCCTATGGCTACACCTTC. This chain joins TRBV15 and TRBJ1-2, with D possibly TRBD1 on 5 matching bases. Germline V gene lookup returns CDR1 LNHNV and CDR2 YYDKDF (reference sequence). Trimming took off 3 bases at V and 4 bases at J, with 18 bases between the two ends. CDR3 length equals 16 residues.

This clone was detected once. V usage is TRBV5-1 and J usage is TRBJ1-6; possible D gene TRBD1, 6 bases. Per the germline V gene, CDR1 is SGHRS and CDR2 is YFSETQ. V dropped 0 bases and J dropped 9 bases, with 13 bases sitting between them. The CDR3 extends over 15 amino acids. The chain's CDR3 is CASSLEGVAGSPLHF. In DNA, the CDR3 is TGCGCCAGCAGCTTGGAGGGGGTCGCGGGTTCACCCCTCCACTTT.

This clone has only a few counts. The chain couples TRBV7-2 to TRBJ1-1; no reliable D call. Trimming shortened V by 3 bases and J by 5 bases, and 7 bases separated the two germline ends. The CDR3 totals 12 residues. Per germline, CDR1 SGHTA and CDR2 FQGNSA. The CDR3 here is CASSFTGTEAFF. The CDR3 DNA follows: TGTGCCAGCAGCTTCACCGGGACTGAAGCTTTCTTT.

The chain combines TRBV19 with TRBJ2-1; no definite D call. The CDR3 contains 15 residues. CDR1 is LNHDA, CDR2 SQIVND, per germline (reference sequence). The ends were cut back, 3 bases at V and 0 bases at J, with 9 bases in the middle. For the CDR3, the DNA is TGTGCCAGTAGTATTTCCCCCATCTCCTACAATGAGCAGTTCTTC. It encodes CASSISPISYNEQFF.

CDR3 amino acids: CASKGVRGRNEQFF. In DNA, the CDR3 is TGTGCCAGCAAGGGGGTCCGGGGTCGCAATGAGCAGTTCTTC. V is TRBV7-2 and J is TRBJ2-1; D may be TRBD1 (6 bases). This CDR3 has 14 amino acids. Trimming removed 7 bases from V and 6 bases from J, with 16 bases in between. Per germline, CDR1 SGHTA and CDR2 FQGNSA.

This clone was detected only a few times. The chain employs TRBV12-5 and TRBJ1-1; D perhaps matches TRBD1 (5 bases). The V gene lost 6 bases and the J gene lost 0 bases, with 17 bases spanning the gap. From germline, CDR1 is LGHNT and CDR2 FRNRAP. There are 16 residues in the CDR3. This CDR3 reads CASGPGTGGMNTEAFF. The CDR3 nucleotides are TGTGCTAGTGGGCCCGGGACGGGGGGGATGAACACTGAAGCTTTCTTT.

This clone was seen only once. This specimen includes other DNA sequences encoding the same CDR3. The chain recombines TRBV6-1 with TRBJ2-7; D is ambiguous. Germline assignment: CDR1 MNHNS and CDR2 SASEGT. The germline V and J ends were trimmed by 1 base and 2 bases, with 6 bases remaining between them. The CDR3 sequence is 13 residues long. The CDR3 DNA follows: TGTGCCAGCAGTGAAGGCAGAACCTACGAGCAGTACTTC. Protein product: CASSEGRTYEQYF.

There are a few counts of this clone. The chain links TRBV30 to TRBJ2-1; D is undetermined. CDR3 length equals 15 residues. CDR1 is GTSNPN and CDR2 is SVGIG in the germline V gene (reference sequence). Between the trimmed V and J ends, which lost 1 base and 0 bases, there was a span of 10 bases. CDR3 amino acids: CAWSALGSSYNEQFF. For the CDR3, the DNA is TGTGCCTGGAGTGCCTTGGGCAGCTCCTACAATGAGCAGTTCTTC.

V is TRBV7-8 and J is TRBJ1-2; possibly TRBD1 for D (6 bases). The CDR3 runs to 13 residues. The germline V gene encodes CDR1 SGHVS and CDR2 FQNEAQ. Trimming cost V 2 bases and J 6 bases, with 10 bases left between them. CDR3 DNA sequence: TGTGCCAGCAGCTTAAGGGACACCCATGGCTACACCTTC. It codes for CASSLRDTHGYTF. Supplemented by reference TRBV7-8 and TRBJ1-2, the full variable domain reads GAGVSQSPRYKVAKRGQDVALRCDPISGHVSLFWYQQALGQGPEFLTYFQNEAQLDKSGLPSDRFFAERPEGSVSTLKIQRTQQEDSAVYLCASSLRDTHGYTFGSGTRLTVV.

The gene calls are TRBV4-1 and TRBJ1-1, with D perhaps TRBD1 (5 bases). The ends were cut back, 1 base at V and 6 bases at J, with 15 bases in the middle. Germline-derived CDR1 and CDR2 are MGHRA and YSYEKL. The CDR3 extends over 15 amino acids. The DNA of the CDR3 is TGCGCCAGCAGCCAAGCGTTTTCCGGGGGGGCTGAAGCTTTCTTT. It translates to CASSQAFSGGAEAFF.

The chain links TRBV2 to TRBJ1-2, with TRBD1 as a possible D gene (5 bases). V gave up 5 bases and J gave up 4 bases, with 11 bases separating them. This CDR3 comprises 13 residues. Per the germline V gene, CDR1 is SNHLY and CDR2 is FYNNEI. The CDR3 DNA sequence: TGTGCCAGCAGTCCAGGGTCGTCCTATGGCTACACCTTC. Translation gives CASSPGSSYGYTF.

This rearrangement joins TRBV5-4 to TRBJ1-3; 11 bases are shared with TRBD1. This CDR3 has 19 residues. After removal of 4 bases from V and 2 bases from J, the junction contained 14 bases not matched to a gene. The germline V gene encodes CDR1 SGHNT and CDR2 YYREEE (reference sequence). CDR3 nucleotide sequence: TGTGCCAGCAGCCGAGGCGGGGGGACAGGGGGTTCAGCTGGAAACACCATATATTTT. Its translation: CASSRGGGTGGSAGNTIYF.

This clone was counted only a few times. The chain couples TRBV19 to TRBJ1-3; D is undetermined. Trimming left V 3 bases short and J 4 bases short, with 10 bases between. There are 14 residues in the CDR3. Germline CDR1 and CDR2: LNHDA and SQIVND (reference sequence). CDR3 DNA sequence: TGTGCCAGTAGTATCACCGGGGTGGGAAACACCATATATTTT. Translating gives CASSITGVGNTIYF.